These 23 T cell receptor beta chains originate from one sample sequenced in a study of shared clonotypes between healthy human individuals. Clones were sequenced by immunoSEQ multiplex PCR, and TCRdb holds only the in-frame ones, with some missing. This table has about 1.5 million clones, nearly 99% appearing once. Source material: naive CD4+ T cells sorted from blood. This sample's subset: CD45RA+ positively selected. The receptors here all came from a young man in good health.

The chain is built from TRBV13 and TRBJ2-3; 8 bases line up with TRBD2. Trimming cost V 2 bases and J 3 bases; bases outside gene matches: 4. Germline loops: CDR1 PRHDT, CDR2 FYEKMQ (reference sequence). This CDR3 region has 15 residues. The CDR3 sequence: CASSLRAGVTDTQYF. DNA of the CDR3: TGTGCCAGCAGCTTAAGAGCGGGAGTAACAGATACGCAGTATTTT.

The V gene is TRBV14, the J gene TRBJ2-7; a weak D match, TRBD1 (5 bases). The germline V and J ends were trimmed by 0 bases and 3 bases, with 21 bases remaining between them. Germline values: CDR1 SGHDN, CDR2 FVKESK. The CDR3 sequence is 18 residues long. CDR3 amino acids: CASSQEHGALSFFYEQYF. The CDR3, as DNA: TGTGCCAGCAGCCAAGAGCATGGGGCCCTCTCCTTTTTCTACGAGCAGTACTTC.

V is TRBV28 and J is TRBJ2-7, with D perhaps assigned TRBD1 or TRBD2 (5 bases each). The CDR3 extends over 13 amino acids. Trimming took 1 base from V and 5 from J, leaving 9 bases between them. CDR1 MDHEN and CDR2 SYDVKM come from the germline V gene. Written as DNA, the CDR3 is TGTGCCAGCAGTTTATTGGGGGTCCACGAGCAGTACTTC. It yields the protein CASSLLGVHEQYF.

The CDR3 DNA is TGCGCCAGCAGCAACAGGGTAGCAGATACGCAGTATTTT. Translated, it gives CASSNRVADTQYF. The rearrangement links TRBV5-1 to TRBJ2-3; D might be TRBD1 (6 bases). The CDR3 runs 13 residues. V was trimmed by 4 bases and J by 4 bases, leaving 10 bases between them. The germline V gene encodes CDR1 SGHRS and CDR2 YFSETQ.

The table lists this clone with a count of one. The genes are TRBV15 and TRBJ2-2; D not certain. This CDR3 has 12 amino acids. V was pared by 4 bases and J by 6 bases, with 6 bases between. CDR1 is LNHNV, CDR2 YYDKDF, per germline (reference sequence). CDR3 sequence reads: CATSTRAGELFF. The DNA for the CDR3 is TGTGCCACCAGCACCCGAGCCGGGGAGCTGTTTTTT.

The chain combines TRBV18 with TRBJ1-3, with a tentative D call TRBD1 (5 bases). The CDR3 is 13 amino acids. V gave up 7 bases and J gave up 2 bases, with 9 bases separating them. Germline-derived CDR1 and CDR2 are KGHSH and LQKENI. CDR3 sequence (DNA): TGTGCCAGCTGGGGGGAAGCTGGAAACACCATATATTTT. Amino acids: CASWGEAGNTIYF. Full variable domain (outside the CDR3, taken from reference TRBV18 and TRBJ1-3): NAGVMQNPRHLVRRRGQEARLRCSPMKGHSHVYWYRQLPEEGLKFMVYLQKENIIDESGMPKERFSAEFPKEGPSILRIQQVVRGDSAAYFCASWGEAGNTIYFGEGSWLTVV.

The rearrangement uses TRBV25-1 and TRBJ2-5; 7 bases align to TRBD2. The CDR3 has 14 residues. CDR1 is MGHDK and CDR2 is SYGVNS in the germline V gene. V lost 6 bases to trimming and J lost 2 bases; unmatched junction nucleotides: 6. The CDR3 region is CASSASGPQETQYF. CDR3 sequence (DNA): TGTGCCAGCAGCGCTAGCGGCCCTCAAGAGACCCAGTACTTC.

V is TRBV9 and J is TRBJ2-3, with D possibly being TRBD2 (6 bases). The CDR3 spans 15 residues. Germline lookup yields CDR1 SGDLS and CDR2 YYNGEE. V lost 0 bases to trimming and J lost 3 bases, with 11 bases between them. CDR3 DNA: TGTGCCAGCAGCGTAGCGCAGGGAGGAACAGATACGCAGTATTTT. It is translated as CASSVAQGGTDTQYF.

The rearrangement joins TRBV7-2 to TRBJ1-5; D perhaps matches TRBD1 (6 bases). Germline V lookup: CDR1 SGHTA, CDR2 FQGNSA. V lost 5 bases and J lost 5, with 16 bases in between. CDR3 length: 15 residues. CDR3 nucleotide sequence: TGTGCCAGCAGCCCGGACAGTCGGTGGTATCAGCCCCAGCATTTT. Protein sequence: CASSPDSRWYQPQHF.

This chain connects TRBV7-6 to TRBJ2-1, with 13 positions matching TRBD2. The germline V gene has CDR1 SGHVS and CDR2 FNYEAQ. The CDR3 is 16 amino acids. V was clipped by 5 bases and J by 4 bases; unmatched bases: 5. This chain's CDR3 is CASSGLAGVAYNEQFF. DNA for the CDR3: TGTGCCAGCAGCGGACTAGCGGGAGTTGCATACAATGAGCAGTTCTTC.

The chain recombines TRBV16 with TRBJ2-1; 10 bases map to TRBD2. With 0 bases clipped from V and 7 bases from J, the junction kept 9 bases outside the gene matches. The CDR3 runs 17 residues. Germline V gives CDR1 KGHSY, CDR2 FQNENV. The CDR3: CASSQSRPSGRGNEQFF. CDR3 sequence (DNA): TGTGCCAGCAGCCAATCAAGGCCTAGCGGGAGAGGGAATGAGCAGTTCTTC.

The chain carries TRBV7-9 and TRBJ2-5, with TRBD1 as a possible D gene (5 bases). Germline CDR1 and CDR2: SEHNR and FQNEAQ (reference sequence). CDR3 length: 16 amino acids. V was cut by 2 bases and J by 0 bases, with 13 bases left in between. The CDR3 DNA is TGTGCCAGCAGCTTAACTGGCCGACAGCACCAAGAGACCCAGTACTTC. Its protein product is CASSLTGRQHQETQYF. The variable domain in full, with the rest retrieved from reference TRBV7-9 and TRBJ2-5, is DTGVSQNPRHKITKRGQNVTFRCDPISEHNRLYWYRQTLGQGPEFLTYFQNEAQLEKSRLLSDRFSAERPKGSFSTLEIQRTEQGDSAMYLCASSLTGRQHQETQYFGPGTRLLVL.

This clone was counted a single time. The DNA of the CDR3 is TGTGCTAGTGGGACTAGCGGGAAATACGAGCAGTACTTC. Translating gives CASGTSGKYEQYF. The genes are TRBV12-5 and TRBJ2-7; 11 nucleotides match TRBD2. CDR3 length: 13 amino acids. From germline, CDR1 is LGHNT and CDR2 FRNRAP. The junction had 2 bases not matched to a gene; V was cut back by 6 bases and J by 4 bases.

CDR3 loop: CASSLVDSWFYEQYF. The CDR3 region has the DNA TGTGCCAGCAGCTTAGTCGACAGCTGGTTCTACGAGCAGTACTTC. This chain uses TRBV7-6 with TRBJ2-7; weak D call: TRBD1 (5 bases). The germline CDR1 and CDR2 sequences are SGHVS and FNYEAQ. CDR3 length: 15 residues. The V end was cut by 1 base, the J end by 3 bases, with 13 bases between. The whole variable domain, remainder taken from reference TRBV7-6 and TRBJ2-7, is GAGVSQSPRYKVTKRGQDVALRCDPISGHVSLYWYRQALGQGPEFLTYFNYEAQQDKSGLPNDRFSAERPEGSISTLTIQRTEQRDSAMYRCASSLVDSWFYEQYFGPGTRLTVT.

This clone appeared a single time. This rearrangement joins TRBV9 to TRBJ1-1; D possibly corresponds to TRBD1 (5 bases). Germline CDR1 is SGDLS and CDR2 is YYNGEE. CDR3 length: 14 amino acids. Trimming pared 0 bases from V and 1 base from J, leaving 7 bases between. CDR3 sequence (DNA): TGTGCCAGCAGCGTAGAGGGACCGAACACTGAAGCTTTCTTT. Amino acid sequence: CASSVEGPNTEAFF.

The chain recombines TRBV5-4 with TRBJ2-3, with TRBD2 matching 13 bases. CDR3 length equals 15 residues. With 6 bases clipped from V and 4 bases from J, the junction kept 5 bases outside the gene matches. Germline lookup yields CDR1 SGHNT and CDR2 YYREEE (reference sequence). CDR3 in DNA: TGTGCCAGCAACATACTAGCGGGGGGGGCAGATACGCAGTATTTT. Protein: CASNILAGGADTQYF.

The chain joins TRBV14 to TRBJ2-3, with D perhaps assigned TRBD1 or TRBD2 (5 bases each). This CDR3 contains 17 residues. V was clipped by 0 bases and J by 4 bases, with 17 bases between them. The germline CDR1 and CDR2 sequences are SGHDN and FVKESK. This CDR3 is CASSQDRFWDEADTQYF. The CDR3 DNA is TGTGCCAGCAGCCAAGATCGTTTCTGGGACGAGGCAGATACGCAGTATTTT.

The chain's CDR3 is CASSLRREIRETQYF. The CDR3 DNA sequence: TGTGCCAGCAGCCTCAGGAGGGAGATAAGGGAGACCCAGTACTTC. The chain carries TRBV11-2 and TRBJ2-5; weak D call: TRBD2 (6 bases). This CDR3 has 15 residues. Germline loops: CDR1 SGHAT, CDR2 FQNNGV. V was clipped by 5 bases and J by 5 bases, with 18 bases between them.

CDR3 nucleotide sequence: TGTGCCAGCAGCCTAAAAAGACTAGCGGACTACAATGAGCAGTTCTTC. Amino acids: CASSLKRLADYNEQFF. This chain connects TRBV7-8 to TRBJ2-1; TRBD2 matches 9 bases. The CDR3 sequence is 16 residues long. The germline CDR1 and CDR2 sequences are SGHVS and FQNEAQ. V trimming: 5 bases; J trimming: 3 bases; junction bases outside the gene matches: 8.

On this clone: Additional DNA sequences in this sample encode the identical CDR3. The V call is TRBV19, the J call TRBJ2-7; 10 bases map to TRBD1. V trimming: 6 bases; J trimming: 1 base; junction bases outside the gene matches: 3. Per germline, CDR1 LNHDA and CDR2 SQIVND (reference sequence). The CDR3 is made up of 14 amino acids. The CDR3 region is CASSRDRGSYEQYF. CDR3 nucleotide sequence: TGTGCCAGTAGCAGGGACAGGGGATCCTACGAGCAGTACTTC.

The V call is TRBV10-3, the J call TRBJ1-3, with D possibly matching TRBD1 (5 bases). The CDR3 has 14 amino acids. Trimming removed 3 bases from V and 0 bases from J, with 6 bases in between. Germline values: CDR1 ENHRY, CDR2 SYGVKD. This CDR3 reads CAISDRDSGNTIYF. CDR3 DNA: TGTGCCATCAGTGACAGGGACTCTGGAAACACCATATATTTT.

Regarding this clone: The sample holds other DNA sequences that translate to the same CDR3. The chain uses TRBV5-1 and TRBJ2-5, with D possibly being TRBD2 (7 bases). The CDR3 contains 16 residues. The germline V gene has CDR1 SGHRS and CDR2 YFSETQ. V was cut by 0 bases and J by 1 base, with 13 bases left in between. This CDR3 is CASSLVAGALQETQYF. CDR3 in DNA: TGCGCCAGCAGCTTGGTTGCGGGGGCACTCCAAGAGACCCAGTACTTC.

This rearrangement joins TRBV19 to TRBJ1-5; possible D gene TRBD1, 6 bases. Trimming left V 3 bases short and J 2 bases short, with 17 bases between. The CDR3 has 17 residues. CDR1 LNHDA and CDR2 SQIVND come from the germline V gene (reference sequence). The chain's CDR3 is CASSIRGTGSGNQPQHF. CDR3 coding DNA: TGTGCCAGTAGTATTAGGGGAACAGGGAGTGGCAATCAGCCCCAGCATTTT. Full variable domain (remainder filled in from reference TRBV19 and TRBJ1-5): DGGITQSPKYLFRKEGQNVTLSCEQNLNHDAMYWYRQDPGQGLRLIYYSQIVNDFQKGDIAEGYSVSREKKESFPLTVTSAQKNPTAFYLCASSIRGTGSGNQPQHFGDGTRLSIL.